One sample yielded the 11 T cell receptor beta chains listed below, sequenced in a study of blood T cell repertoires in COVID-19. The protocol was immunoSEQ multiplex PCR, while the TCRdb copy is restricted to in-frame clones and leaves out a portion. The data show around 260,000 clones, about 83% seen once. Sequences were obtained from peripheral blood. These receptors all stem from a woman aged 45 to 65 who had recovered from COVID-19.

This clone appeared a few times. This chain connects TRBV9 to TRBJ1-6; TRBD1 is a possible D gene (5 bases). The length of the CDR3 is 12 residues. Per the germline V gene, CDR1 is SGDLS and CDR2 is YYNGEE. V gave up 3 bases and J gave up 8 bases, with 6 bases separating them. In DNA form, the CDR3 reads TGTGCCAGCAGCGGCAGGGATTCACCCCTCCACTTT. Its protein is CASSGRDSPLHF.

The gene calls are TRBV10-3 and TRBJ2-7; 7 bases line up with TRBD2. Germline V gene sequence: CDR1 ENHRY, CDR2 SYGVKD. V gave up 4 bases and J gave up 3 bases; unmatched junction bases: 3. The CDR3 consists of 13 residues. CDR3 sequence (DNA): TGTGCCATCAGTGGGCTAGCGGACTACGAGCAGTACTTC. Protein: CAISGLADYEQYF.

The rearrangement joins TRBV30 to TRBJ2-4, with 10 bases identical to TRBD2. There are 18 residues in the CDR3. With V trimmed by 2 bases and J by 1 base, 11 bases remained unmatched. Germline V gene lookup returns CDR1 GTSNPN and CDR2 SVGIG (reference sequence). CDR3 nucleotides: TGTGCCTGGAGTTTGTCTAGCGGGGGTTTTGCGGCCAAAAACATTCAGTACTTC. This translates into CAWSLSSGGFAAKNIQYF.

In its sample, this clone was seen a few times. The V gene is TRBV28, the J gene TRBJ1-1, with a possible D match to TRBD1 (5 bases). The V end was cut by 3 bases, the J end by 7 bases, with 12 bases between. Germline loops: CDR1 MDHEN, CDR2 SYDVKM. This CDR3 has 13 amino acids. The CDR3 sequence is CASSLAGKVEAFF. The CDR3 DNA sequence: TGTGCCAGCAGTTTGGCAGGGAAGGTTGAAGCTTTCTTT.

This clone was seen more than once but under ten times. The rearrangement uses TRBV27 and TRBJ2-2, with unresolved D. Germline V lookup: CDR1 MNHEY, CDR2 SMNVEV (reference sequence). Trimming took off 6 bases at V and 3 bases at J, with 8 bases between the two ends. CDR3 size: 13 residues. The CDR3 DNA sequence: TGTGCCAGCAGAATAGCTTACACCGGGGAGCTGTTTTTT. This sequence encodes CASRIAYTGELFF.

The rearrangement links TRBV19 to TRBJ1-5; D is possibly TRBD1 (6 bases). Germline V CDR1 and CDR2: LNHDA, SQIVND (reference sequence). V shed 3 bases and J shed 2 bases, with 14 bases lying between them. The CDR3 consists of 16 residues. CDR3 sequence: CASSIRQGIGNQPQHF. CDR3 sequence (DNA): TGTGCCAGTAGTATCCGGCAGGGGATTGGCAATCAGCCCCAGCATTTT.

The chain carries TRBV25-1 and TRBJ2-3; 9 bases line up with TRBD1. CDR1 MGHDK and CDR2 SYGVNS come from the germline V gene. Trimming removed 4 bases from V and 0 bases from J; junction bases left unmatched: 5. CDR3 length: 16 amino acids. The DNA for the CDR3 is TGTGCCAGCAGTGCTTGGGGACAGGGTAGCACAGATACGCAGTATTTT. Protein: CASSAWGQGSTDTQYF.

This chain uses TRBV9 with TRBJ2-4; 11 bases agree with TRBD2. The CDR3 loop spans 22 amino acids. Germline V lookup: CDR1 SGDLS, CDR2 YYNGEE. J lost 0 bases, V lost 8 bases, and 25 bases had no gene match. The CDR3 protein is CARGRAGKGTSGIQLAKNIQYF. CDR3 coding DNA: TGTGCCAGAGGAAGGGCGGGAAAAGGGACTAGCGGAATACAACTAGCCAAAAACATTCAGTACTTC.

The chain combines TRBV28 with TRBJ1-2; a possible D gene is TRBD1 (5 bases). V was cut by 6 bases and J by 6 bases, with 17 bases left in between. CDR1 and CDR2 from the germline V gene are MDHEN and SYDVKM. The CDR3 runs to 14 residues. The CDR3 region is CASRAGGGADGYTF. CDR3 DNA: TGTGCCAGCAGGGCCGGGGGGGGTGCGGATGGCTACACCTTC.

CDR3 coding DNA: TGTGCCAGCTCACCACCAGTCTCAGGGGGCTACGAGCAGTACTTC. Residues: CASSPPVSGGYEQYF. The V gene is TRBV18, the J gene TRBJ2-7; TRBD1 matches at 7 bases. Per the germline V gene, CDR1 is KGHSH and CDR2 is LQKENI. The J segment lost 3 bases and the V segment lost 0 bases, leaving 5 bases of the junction unmatched. The CDR3 has 15 amino acids.

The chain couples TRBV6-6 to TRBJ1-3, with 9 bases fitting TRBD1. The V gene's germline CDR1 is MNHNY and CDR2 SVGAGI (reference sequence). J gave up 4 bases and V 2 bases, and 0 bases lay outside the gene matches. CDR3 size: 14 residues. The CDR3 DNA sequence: TGTGCCAGCAGTTACGGACAGGGGGGAAACACCATATATTTT. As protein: CASSYGQGGNTIYF.